These T cell receptor beta chains were read from a single sample in a study of T cell repertoires in cytomegalovirus infection. Using its own MiXCR run on the reads, TCRdb lists one record per CDR3 protein. This sample carries about a million distinct CDR3 sequences, under 40% of them seen once, and the ten largest clones take about an eighth. No antigen has been identified for these receptors. The source was cultured CD8+ T cells from PBMCs, collected from culture after CMV antigen stimulation. The receptors were sampled from a human donor in good health (CMV status not recorded). Some clones in this sample may be carry-over from other donors' samples. CDR3s leave out the opening cysteine and the closing phenylalanine or tryptophan.

V	J	CDR3
TRBV12-3/TRBV12-4	TRBJ2-5	ASSPASETQY
TRBV27	TRBJ1-1	ASSHQGSTEAF
TRBV15	TRBJ2-4	ATSSTRGVHIQY
TRBV6-2/TRBV6-3	TRBJ2-4	ASTPGASGNIQY
TRBV7-9	TRBJ2-7	ASSLVSHYEQY
TRBV5-5	TRBJ1-5	ASSPYKSLGNQPQH
TRBV7-9	TRBJ1-1	ASSAGGRQYVAF
TRBV7-2	TRBJ2-3	ASSHIATDTQY
TRBV7-8	TRBJ2-6	ASSSQGWSGANVLT
TRBV12-3/TRBV12-4	TRBJ2-1	ASSLAVGYGGNEQF